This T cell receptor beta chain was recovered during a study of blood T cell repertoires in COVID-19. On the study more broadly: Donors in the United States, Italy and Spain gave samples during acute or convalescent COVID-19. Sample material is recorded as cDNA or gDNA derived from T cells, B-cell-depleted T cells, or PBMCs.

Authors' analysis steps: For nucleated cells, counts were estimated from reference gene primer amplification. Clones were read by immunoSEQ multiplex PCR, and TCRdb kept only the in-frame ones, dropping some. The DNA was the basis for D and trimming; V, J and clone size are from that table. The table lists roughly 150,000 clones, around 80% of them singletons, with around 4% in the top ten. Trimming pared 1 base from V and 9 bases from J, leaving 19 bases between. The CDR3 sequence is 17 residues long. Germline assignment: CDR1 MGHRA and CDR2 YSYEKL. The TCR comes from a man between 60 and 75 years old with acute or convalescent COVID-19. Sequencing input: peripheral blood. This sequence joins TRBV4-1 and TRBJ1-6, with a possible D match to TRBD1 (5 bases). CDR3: CASSQAPLGVIGSPLHF. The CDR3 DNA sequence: TGCGCCAGCAGCCAAGCCCCGCTAGGGGTAATAGGTTCACCCCTCCACTTT.